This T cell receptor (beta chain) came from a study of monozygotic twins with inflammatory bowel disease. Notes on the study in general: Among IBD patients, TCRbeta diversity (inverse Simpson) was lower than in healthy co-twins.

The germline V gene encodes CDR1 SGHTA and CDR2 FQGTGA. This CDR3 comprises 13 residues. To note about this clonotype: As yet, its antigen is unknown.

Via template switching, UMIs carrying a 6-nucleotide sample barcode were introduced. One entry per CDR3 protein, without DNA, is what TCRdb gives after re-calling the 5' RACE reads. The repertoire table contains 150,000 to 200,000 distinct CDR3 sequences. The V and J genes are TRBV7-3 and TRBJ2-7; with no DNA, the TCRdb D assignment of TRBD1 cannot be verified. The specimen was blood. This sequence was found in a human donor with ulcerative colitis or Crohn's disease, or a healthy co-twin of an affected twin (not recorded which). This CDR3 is CASSLGRGSEQYF. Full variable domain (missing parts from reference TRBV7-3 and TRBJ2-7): GAGVSQTPSNKVTEKGKYVELRCDPISGHTALYWYRQSLGQGPEFLIYFQGTGAADDSGLPNDRFFAVRPEGSVSTLKIQRTERGDSAVYLCASSLGRGSEQYFGPGTRLTVT.